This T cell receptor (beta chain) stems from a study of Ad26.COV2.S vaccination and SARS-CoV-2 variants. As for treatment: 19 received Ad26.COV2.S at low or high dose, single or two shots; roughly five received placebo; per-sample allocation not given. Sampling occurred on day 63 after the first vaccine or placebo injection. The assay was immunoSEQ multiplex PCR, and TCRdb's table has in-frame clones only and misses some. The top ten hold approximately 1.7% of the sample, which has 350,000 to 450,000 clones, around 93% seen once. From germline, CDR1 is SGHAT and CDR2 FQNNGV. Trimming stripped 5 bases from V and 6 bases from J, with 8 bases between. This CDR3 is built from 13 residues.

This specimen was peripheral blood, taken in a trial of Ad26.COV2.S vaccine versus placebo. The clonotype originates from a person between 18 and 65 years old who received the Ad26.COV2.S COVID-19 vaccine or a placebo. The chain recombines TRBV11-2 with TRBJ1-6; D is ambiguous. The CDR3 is CASSHPPNSPLHF. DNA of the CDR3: TGTGCCAGCAGCCACCCCCCTAATTCACCCCTCCACTTT. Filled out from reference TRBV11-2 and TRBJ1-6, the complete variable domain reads EAGVAQSPRYKIIEKRQSVAFWCNPISGHATLYWYQQILGQGPKLLIQFQNNGVVDDSQLPKDRFSAERLKGVDSTLKIQPAKLEDSAVYLCASSHPPNSPLHFGNGTRLTVT.